The next 19 T cell receptor beta chains were all read from a single sample in a study of regulatory T cells in long-lasting Graves disease. This sample's time point: persistent/refractory GD, antithyroid drugs over 5 years with positive TRAb. Extracted RNA from PBMCs served as the source of the TCR library. The authors built TCR beta libraries using iRepertoire HTBI primers and Arm-PCR of CDR3 regions. TCRdb used MiXCR to reprocess the multiplex PCR reads, holding one entry per CDR3 protein. There are more than 300,000 distinct CDR3 sequences in the sample; around a fifth occur only once, and 29% lies in the top ten. The sample was peripheral blood mononuclear cells (PBMCs), taken when the disease was refractory, from a patient treated with antithyroid drugs. The receptor source for this set is a female donor with Graves disease.

This sequence joins TRBV18 and TRBJ1-5; D is ambiguous. The CDR3 sequence is 14 residues long. Trimming pared 2 bases from V and 7 bases from J, leaving 12 bases between. The V gene's germline CDR1 is KGHSH and CDR2 LQKENI. CDR3 in amino acids: CASSPARQGQPQHF. The CDR3 nucleotides are TGTGCCAGCTCACCAGCCAGGCAAGGCCAGCCCCAGCATTTT.

V usage is TRBV6-2 or TRBV6-3 and J usage is TRBJ2-7; 8 bases line up with TRBD1. The CDR3 has 16 amino acids. J was trimmed by 5 bases and V by 0 bases; bases with no gene match: 9. CDR1 is MNHEY, CDR2 SVGEGT, per germline. The CDR3 sequence is CASSYSRAQGAHEQYF. CDR3 DNA sequence: TGTGCCAGCAGTTACTCGCGAGCTCAGGGGGCCCACGAGCAGTACTTC.

This clonotype was observed many times. V gene TRBV27 combines with J gene TRBJ2-7; possible D gene TRBD2, 5 bases. Germline V gene data show CDR1 as MNHEY and CDR2 as SMNVEV (reference sequence). The ends were cut back, 0 bases at V and 5 bases at J, with 8 bases in the middle. This CDR3 has 13 residues. The CDR3 sequence: CASSLSTGDEQYF. DNA of the CDR3: TGTGCCAGCAGTTTATCAACCGGGGACGAGCAGTACTTC.

This chain joins TRBV29-1 and TRBJ2-7, with D perhaps matching TRBD2 (8 bases). V lost 0 bases and J lost 7, with 25 bases in between. There are 17 residues in the CDR3. Germline loops: CDR1 SQVTM, CDR2 ANQGSEA. CDR3 nucleotides: TGCAGCGTTGAAGACCAGGAGGGGGCGGGAGGAGCCTGGGAGCAGTACTTC. Translation gives CSVEDQEGAGGAWEQYF.

This clonotype was counted between two and nine times. The chain is built from TRBV3-1 and TRBJ1-3; 7 bases match TRBD1. V lost 3 bases to trimming and J lost 4 bases; unmatched junction nucleotides: 6. The CDR3 has 15 amino acids. Germline V lookup: CDR1 LGHDT, CDR2 YNNKEL (reference sequence). CDR3 protein: CASSQITGAGNTIYF. The CDR3 region has the DNA TGTGCCAGCAGCCAGATTACAGGGGCCGGAAACACCATATATTTT.

V and J are TRBV4-2 and TRBJ2-7; tentatively, D is TRBD1 or TRBD2 (5 bases each). The CDR3 runs 12 residues. The V gene lost 0 bases and the J gene lost 7 bases, with 7 bases spanning the gap. Germline V gene sequence: CDR1 LGHNA, CDR2 YNFKEQ. Here the CDR3 DNA reads TGTGCCAGCAGCCAAGACAGGGAGGAGCAGTACTTC. Translating it yields CASSQDREEQYF.

This clonotype has at least ten counts. V usage is TRBV12-3 or TRBV12-4 and J usage is TRBJ1-5; 8 bases map to TRBD1. This CDR3 has 15 amino acids. V shed 6 bases, J shed 3 bases, and the junction held 7 bases outside the gene matches. CDR3 protein: CASSLDRAPNQPQHF. In nucleotides, the CDR3 is TGTGCCAGCAGCCTGGACAGGGCCCCCAATCAGCCCCAGCATTTT.

This clonotype has ten or more counts. The chain couples TRBV27 to TRBJ1-5; the D is unclear. This CDR3 has 16 residues. The germline gives CDR1 MNHEY, CDR2 SMNVEV (reference sequence). Trimming shortened V by 5 bases and J by 0 bases, and 14 bases separated the two germline ends. The CDR3 bases are TGTGCCAGCAGTCCCTTTTTGCGGGGTAGCAATCAGCCCCAGCATTTT. Translating it yields CASSPFLRGSNQPQHF.

The table lists this clonotype with many counts. This chain links TRBV20-1 with TRBJ1-4; no firm D call. V lost 5 bases, J lost 1 base, and 20 bases lay in between. The CDR3 contains 17 residues. The germline gives CDR1 DFQATT, CDR2 SNEGSKA (reference sequence). The CDR3 nucleotides are TGCAGTGCTGGGAAGATGGGTGGTGGAGGAACTAATGAAAAACTGTTTTTT. This gives the protein CSAGKMGGGGTNEKLFF.

This clonotype was seen many times. The rearrangement links TRBV12-3 or TRBV12-4 to TRBJ1-1; D may be TRBD1 (6 bases). This CDR3 spans 15 amino acids. V was trimmed by 5 bases and J by 4 bases, leaving 17 bases between them. The CDR3 sequence is CASSLGQGRVTEAFF. The CDR3 region has the DNA TGTGCCAGCAGTCTCGGGCAGGGGCGGGTCACTGAAGCTTTCTTT.

At least ten counts were recorded for this clonotype. This rearrangement joins TRBV4-1 to TRBJ2-5, with D possibly called TRBD1 or TRBD2 (5 bases each). This CDR3 contains 14 residues. The V end lost 1 base, the J end lost 9 bases, and 15 bases lay between the germline ends. Germline V gene sequence: CDR1 MGHRA, CDR2 YSYEKL. The CDR3 DNA reads as TGCGCCAGCAGCCAAGGAGGGACCAAAGGGGCCCAGTACTTC. Translating gives CASSQGGTKGAQYF.

Details on this clonotype: A much larger clone differs from this one at a single base, so this may be a read error. The V call is TRBV11-2, the J call TRBJ2-2, with D uncertain. This CDR3 has 17 residues. In germline, CDR1 is SGHAT, CDR2 FQNNGV. V lost 4 bases and J 0 bases, leaving 15 bases between the germline ends. CDR3 sequence (DNA): TGTGCCAGCAGCTCCCGACCCATACCCACGAACACCGGGGAGCTGTTTTTT. Its translation: CASSSRPIPTNTGELFF.

This clonotype was recorded at least ten times. V is TRBV11-2 and J is TRBJ1-5; weak D call: TRBD1 (5 bases). The germline V and J ends were trimmed by 0 bases and 5 bases, with 8 bases remaining between them. From germline, CDR1 is SGHAT and CDR2 FQNNGV. CDR3 size: 14 residues. The DNA of the CDR3 is TGTGCCAGCAGCTTAGAGGGGACTGATCAGCCCCAGCATTTT. Its protein product is CASSLEGTDQPQHF.

This rearrangement joins TRBV30 to TRBJ1-6; D is ambiguous. V shed 0 bases and J shed 9 bases, with 21 bases lying between them. Germline CDR1 reads GTSNPN; CDR2 reads SVGIG (reference sequence). The CDR3 runs 17 residues. In DNA form, the CDR3 reads TGTGCCTGGAGTGTACCTATTGAGGTGGGAGGTACTTCACCCCTCCACTTT. Amino acids: CAWSVPIEVGGTSPLHF.

V and J are TRBV6-2 or TRBV6-3 and TRBJ2-2; D is undetermined. CDR1 is MNHEY and CDR2 is SVGEGT in the germline V gene. The CDR3 sequence is 12 residues long. V was cut by 6 bases and J by 6 bases, with 8 bases left in between. CDR3 amino acids: CASSTGPGELFF. CDR3 in DNA: TGTGCCAGCAGCACGGGCCCCGGGGAGCTGTTTTTT.

CDR3 DNA sequence: TGCGCCAGCAGCCGCGGACAGGGCCCACTCTCCTACGAGCAGTACTTC. It encodes CASSRGQGPLSYEQYF. This chain links TRBV5-1 with TRBJ2-7; 8 bases are shared with TRBD1. The V and J ends lost 4 bases and 0 bases, in that order; junction bases with no gene match: 9. The CDR3 totals 16 residues. Per germline, CDR1 SGHRS and CDR2 YFSETQ.

This clonotype was observed a handful of times. The chain links TRBV7-9 to TRBJ2-5, with 14 bases aligning to TRBD2. Per the germline V gene, CDR1 is SEHNR and CDR2 is FQNEAQ (reference sequence). The CDR3 length is 17 residues. J was trimmed by 5 bases and V by 6 bases; bases with no gene match: 11. Here the CDR3 DNA reads TGTGCCAGCAGACCTCCCGGGACTAGCGGGGGTTTCGAGACCCAGTACTTC. Its protein is CASRPPGTSGGFETQYF.

This clonotype occurred many times. The chain combines TRBV9 with TRBJ1-5, with 7 bases lining up with TRBD1. Germline assignment: CDR1 SGDLS and CDR2 YYNGEE. The CDR3 is 14 residues long. V lost 3 bases and J lost 2; bases outside the gene matches: 2. The CDR3 sequence: CASSAGGGNQPQHF. In DNA, the CDR3 is TGTGCCAGCAGCGCAGGGGGTGGCAATCAGCCCCAGCATTTT. Looking up the rest from reference TRBV9 and TRBJ1-5 gives the full variable domain: DSGVTQTPKHLITATGQRVTLRCSPRSGDLSVYWYQQSLDQGLQFLIQYYNGEERAKGNILERFSAQQFPDLHSELNLSSLELGDSALYFCASSAGGGNQPQHFGDGTRLSIL.

The chain links TRBV7-3 to TRBJ1-1, with a tentative D call TRBD1 (5 bases). The germline V gene encodes CDR1 SGHTA and CDR2 FQGTGA. This CDR3 has 13 amino acids. V was pared by 2 bases and J by 7 bases, with 11 bases between. The CDR3 sequence is CASSLWDGGEAFF. Here the CDR3 DNA reads TGTGCCAGCAGCTTATGGGACGGTGGTGAAGCTTTCTTT.